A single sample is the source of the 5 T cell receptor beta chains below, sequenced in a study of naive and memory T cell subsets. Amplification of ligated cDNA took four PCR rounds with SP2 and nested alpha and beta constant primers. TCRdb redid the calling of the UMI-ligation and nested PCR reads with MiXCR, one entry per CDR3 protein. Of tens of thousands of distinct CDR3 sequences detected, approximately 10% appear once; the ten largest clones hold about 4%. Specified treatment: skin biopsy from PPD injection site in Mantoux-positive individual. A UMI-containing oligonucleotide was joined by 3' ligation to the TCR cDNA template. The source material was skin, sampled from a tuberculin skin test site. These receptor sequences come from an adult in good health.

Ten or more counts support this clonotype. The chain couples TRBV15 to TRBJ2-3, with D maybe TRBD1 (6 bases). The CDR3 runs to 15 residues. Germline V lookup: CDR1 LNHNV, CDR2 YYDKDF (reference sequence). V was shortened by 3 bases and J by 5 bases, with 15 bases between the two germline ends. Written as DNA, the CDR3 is TGTGCCACCAGCAGGGAAAACAGGGCACAAGATACGCAGTATTTT. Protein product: CATSRENRAQDTQYF.

Here the CDR3 DNA reads TGCAGTGCTCGTGGACACTCTGAATGGGAGCTGTTTTTT. Protein product: CSARGHSEWELFF. The V gene is TRBV20-1, the J gene TRBJ2-2; D is perhaps TRBD1 (5 bases). Trimming took off 5 bases at V and 9 bases at J, with 16 bases between the two ends. Germline V lookup: CDR1 DFQATT, CDR2 SNEGSKA (reference sequence). This CDR3 has 13 residues.

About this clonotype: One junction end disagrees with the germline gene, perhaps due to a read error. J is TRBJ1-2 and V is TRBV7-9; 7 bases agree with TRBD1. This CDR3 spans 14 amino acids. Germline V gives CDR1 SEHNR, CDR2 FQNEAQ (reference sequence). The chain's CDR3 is CASSLGGQRPGDTF. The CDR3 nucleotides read TGTGCCAGCAGCTTAGGGGGACAGAGGCCTGGCGACACCTTC.

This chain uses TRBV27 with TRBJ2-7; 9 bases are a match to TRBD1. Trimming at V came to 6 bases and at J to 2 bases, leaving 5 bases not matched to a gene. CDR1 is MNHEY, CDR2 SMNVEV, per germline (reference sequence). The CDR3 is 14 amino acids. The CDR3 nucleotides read TGTGCCAGCAGCACCTGGACAGGGGCCTACGAGCAGTACTTC. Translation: CASSTWTGAYEQYF.

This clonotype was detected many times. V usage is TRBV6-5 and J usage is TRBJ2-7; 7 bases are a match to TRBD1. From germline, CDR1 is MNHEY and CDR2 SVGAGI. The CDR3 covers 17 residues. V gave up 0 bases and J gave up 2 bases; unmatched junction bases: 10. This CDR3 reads CASSYSSGGRQAYEQYF. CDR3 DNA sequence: TGTGCCAGCAGTTACTCTTCAGGGGGACGGCAGGCCTACGAGCAGTACTTC.